The 32 T cell receptor beta chains below all came from one sample that was sequenced in a study of CXCR3-negative and CXCR3-positive naive CD8 T cells. The study made its TRB cDNA libraries by 5' RACE, adding UMI labels. Each CDR3 protein gets one entry in TCRdb, which reprocessed the 5' RACE reads and gives no DNA. This repertoire includes under 8,000 distinct CDR3 sequences. Material for sequencing was naive CXCR3- CD8+ T cells from blood. Subset reported: CD45RO-CCR7+CD27+CD95- naive CD8+ T cells lacking CXCR3 (TNR3-). These TCRs come from a human donor in good health. Some clones in this sample may be carry-over from other donors' samples.

This clonotype is identified as medium-sized (0.01 to 0.1%) from frequency. V gene TRBV27 combines with J gene TRBJ1-1; TCRdb reports TRBD1, a call that lacks DNA to check it against. This CDR3 is 15 amino acids long. Per the germline V gene, CDR1 is MNHEY and CDR2 is SMNVEV (reference sequence). CDR3 residues: CASSHRTGTNTEAFF.

This clonotype registers medium-sized (0.01 to 0.1%) by frequency. The chain joins TRBV29-1 to TRBJ2-7. The CDR3 loop spans 13 amino acids. Germline CDR1 reads SQVTM; CDR2 reads ANQGSEA. CDR3 region: CSVEDEQRYEQYF.

The gene calls are TRBV4-1 and TRBJ2-7; TCRdb lists TRBD1, though no DNA is available to test this call. The germline gives CDR1 MGHRA, CDR2 YSYEKL. This CDR3 has 15 amino acids. CDR3 residues: CASSQGRGSSYEQYF.

In terms of frequency, this clonotype is medium-sized (0.01 to 0.1%). The V call is TRBV25-1, the J call TRBJ1-4; the TCRdb D gene call, TRBD1, has no DNA to confirm it. This CDR3 comprises 16 residues. Per germline, CDR1 MGHDK and CDR2 SYGVNS. The chain's CDR3 is CASSEWVSGENEKLFF.

V is TRBV20-1 and J is TRBJ2-7; the D call of TRBD1 rests on TCRdb alone, since no DNA is present to check it. Germline V gene data show CDR1 as DFQATT and CDR2 as SNEGSKA (reference sequence). The length of the CDR3 is 14 residues. The chain's CDR3 is CSAGQGLPSYEQYF.

CDR3 region: CSVVGQGVYYEQYF. This sequence joins TRBV29-1 and TRBJ2-7; lacking DNA, the TRBD1 call made by TCRdb goes unchecked. CDR1 and CDR2 (germline): SQVTM, ANQGSEA. This CDR3 is 14 amino acids long.

The rearrangement uses TRBV25-1 and TRBJ2-5; the D call from TCRdb, TRBD2, cannot be confirmed without DNA. Germline CDR1 MGHDK, CDR2 SYGVNS. This CDR3 is built from 12 residues. Here the CDR3 reads CASRDLQETQYF.

V usage is TRBV6-6 and J usage is TRBJ2-3; the TRBD2 assignment by TCRdb is unverifiable without DNA. Looked up from germline, CDR1 is MNHNY and CDR2 is SVGAGI (reference sequence). CDR3 size: 15 residues. CDR3 residues: CASSPTSGDTDTQYF.

The chain uses TRBV7-9 and TRBJ1-1. The CDR3 is 17 amino acids. From germline, CDR1 is SEHNR and CDR2 FQNEAQ (reference sequence). CDR3: CASSLMELGQMNTEAFF.

This clonotype shows up as medium-sized (0.01 to 0.1%) by frequency. J is TRBJ2-1 and V is TRBV5-5; TCRdb selects TRBD1, and the lack of DNA leaves this call unchecked. Looked up from germline, CDR1 is SGHKS and CDR2 is YYEKEE (reference sequence). There are 13 residues in the CDR3. Here the CDR3 reads CASYRTGGNEQFF.

This clonotype is labeled medium-sized based on frequency. This chain links TRBV2 with TRBJ2-7; checking the TCRdb D call of TRBD1 is not possible without DNA. The germline gives CDR1 SNHLY, CDR2 FYNNEI. The length of the CDR3 is 13 residues. The CDR3 protein is CASTDRVSYEQYF.

The chain carries TRBV5-1 and TRBJ2-2; the TRBD2 assignment by TCRdb is unverifiable without DNA. Per germline, CDR1 SGHRS and CDR2 YFSETQ. CDR3 length equals 14 residues. CDR3 sequence reads: CASKKGENTGELFF.

The chain couples TRBV5-1 to TRBJ1-1. The CDR3 spans 14 residues. Germline V CDR1 and CDR2: SGHRS, YFSETQ. CDR3 region: CASSSAAGDTEAFF.

The chain couples TRBV7-2 to TRBJ1-4; no DNA is available, so the TRBD1 call from TCRdb remains unchecked. Germline V lookup: CDR1 SGHTA, CDR2 FQGNSA. This CDR3 comprises 16 residues. CDR3 sequence reads: CASSSYRDREIEKLFF.

The rearrangement joins TRBV14 to TRBJ2-1; TCRdb outputs TRBD1, but without DNA this stays unchecked. The CDR3 covers 16 residues. Germline V gives CDR1 SGHDN, CDR2 FVKESK. CDR3 sequence: CASSQGDRIKYNEQFF.

This clonotype ranks as medium-sized (0.01 to 0.1%) in terms of frequency. The CDR3 here is CSVEGTGTSAYYNEQFF. The rearrangement joins TRBV29-1 to TRBJ2-1; TCRdb outputs TRBD2, but without DNA this stays unchecked. Germline assignment: CDR1 SQVTM and CDR2 ANQGSEA. The CDR3 has 17 residues.

The chain joins TRBV29-1 to TRBJ2-7. The CDR3 runs 11 residues. Germline CDR1 reads SQVTM; CDR2 reads ANQGSEA. Here the CDR3 reads CSVEDSYEQYF.

The V call is TRBV29-1, the J call TRBJ2-7; without DNA, the TCRdb call of TRBD2 cannot be checked. This CDR3 is 13 amino acids long. Germline V gene data show CDR1 as SQVTM and CDR2 as ANQGSEA. The CDR3 sequence is CSVSASETYEQYF.

J is TRBJ2-3 and V is TRBV20-1; with no DNA, the TCRdb D assignment of TRBD2 cannot be verified. From germline, CDR1 is DFQATT and CDR2 SNEGSKA (reference sequence). CDR3 length: 15 residues. CDR3 region: CSAQGGLAGTDTQYF.

V gene TRBV7-6 combines with J gene TRBJ2-5; the TCRdb D gene call, TRBD1, has no DNA to confirm it. This CDR3 has 14 residues. Germline V gene lookup returns CDR1 SGHVS and CDR2 FNYEAQ. This chain's CDR3 is CASSLATGEKTQYF.

The V gene is TRBV29-1, the J gene TRBJ2-2; TCRdb designates TRBD1, a call that cannot be tested without DNA. The CDR3 is 16 residues long. CDR1 and CDR2 from the germline V gene are SQVTM and ANQGSEA. This CDR3 is CSVEVSRQARSGELFF.

The chain carries TRBV10-3 and TRBJ2-7; absent DNA, TCRdb's TRBD2 call cannot be checked. The CDR3 loop spans 16 amino acids. Germline V lookup: CDR1 ENHRY, CDR2 SYGVKD. CDR3 sequence reads: CAISEGASGSSYEQYF.

This clonotype counts as medium-sized by frequency. The genes are TRBV6-2 or TRBV6-3 and TRBJ1-5; TCRdb selects TRBD1, and the lack of DNA leaves this call unchecked. This CDR3 has 14 amino acids. Germline lookup yields CDR1 MNHEY and CDR2 SVGEGT. The CDR3 spells CASSYSRGPQPQHF.

The rearrangement uses TRBV19 and TRBJ2-7; absent DNA, TCRdb's TRBD1 call cannot be checked. Germline values: CDR1 LNHDA, CDR2 SQIVND (reference sequence). CDR3 length: 12 residues. CDR3 residues: CATQGRMDEQYF.

By frequency, this clonotype registers medium-sized. V is TRBV10-3 and J is TRBJ2-1. Germline assignment: CDR1 ENHRY and CDR2 SYGVKD. CDR3 length: 13 residues. CDR3 loop: CAIRGGSYNEQFF.

V is TRBV3-1 and J is TRBJ2-5; checking the TCRdb D call of TRBD2 is not possible without DNA. This CDR3 is built from 16 residues. Germline loops: CDR1 LGHDT, CDR2 YNNKEL (reference sequence). The CDR3: CASSPGTSGGQETQYF.

V and J are TRBV6-2 or TRBV6-3 and TRBJ1-1; TCRdb calls TRBD1, which cannot be checked without DNA. The CDR3 is made up of 12 amino acids. The germline V gene encodes CDR1 MNHEY and CDR2 SVGEGT. This CDR3 is CASIDSNTEAFF.

This clonotype is called medium-sized (0.01 to 0.1%) based on its frequency. The chain is built from TRBV2 and TRBJ2-6; the D call from TCRdb, TRBD1, cannot be confirmed without DNA. The CDR3 is made up of 17 amino acids. CDR1 and CDR2 from the germline V gene are SNHLY and FYNNEI. This CDR3 reads CASSYERGLPGANVLTF.

The chain employs TRBV5-5 and TRBJ2-7; TCRdb outputs TRBD1, but without DNA this stays unchecked. The CDR3 extends over 15 amino acids. Germline CDR1 and CDR2: SGHKS and YYEKEE (reference sequence). The CDR3 protein is CASSFARQGVREQYF.

The chain links TRBV6-1 to TRBJ2-3; absent DNA, TCRdb's TRBD1 call cannot be checked. There are 12 residues in the CDR3. CDR1 and CDR2 (germline): MNHNS, SASEGT. CDR3 residues: CASWGGPDTQYF.

This clonotype is called medium-sized based on its frequency. V usage is TRBV29-1 and J usage is TRBJ1-2. The CDR3 loop spans 13 amino acids. Per the germline V gene, CDR1 is SQVTM and CDR2 is ANQGSEA. The CDR3: CSVEWAGNYGYTF.

The rearrangement uses TRBV28 and TRBJ2-7. The CDR3 length is 13 residues. Germline CDR1 and CDR2: MDHEN and SYDVKM. The CDR3 sequence: CASSFGSSYEQYF.